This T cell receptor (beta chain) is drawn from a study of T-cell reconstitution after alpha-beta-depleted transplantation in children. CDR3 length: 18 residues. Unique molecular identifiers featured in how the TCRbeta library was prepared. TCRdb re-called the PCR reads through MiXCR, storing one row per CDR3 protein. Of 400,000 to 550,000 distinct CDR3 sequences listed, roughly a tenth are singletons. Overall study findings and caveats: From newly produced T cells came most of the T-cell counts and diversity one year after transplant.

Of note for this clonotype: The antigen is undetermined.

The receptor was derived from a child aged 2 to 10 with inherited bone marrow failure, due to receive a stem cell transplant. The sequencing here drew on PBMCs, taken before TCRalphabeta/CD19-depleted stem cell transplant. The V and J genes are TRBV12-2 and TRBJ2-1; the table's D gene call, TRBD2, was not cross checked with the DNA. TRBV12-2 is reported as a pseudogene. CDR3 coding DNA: TGTGCAAGTCGCTTTTTAGAGTTTGGGAGTTATACCTACAATGAGCAGTTCTTC. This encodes CASRFLEFGSYTYNEQFF.